The 29 T cell receptor beta chains listed next were all sequenced from one sample in a study of spatial heterogeneity in lung cancer. TCRdb reanalysed the 5' RACE reads using MiXCR and keeps one entry per CDR3 protein. The table lists about 90 distinct CDR3 sequences. Time point reported: sample taken at primary tumor resection. The sample was normal lung tissue next to the tumor, taken at surgery. The receptors were sampled from a male donor with early-stage non-small cell lung cancer.

A remark on this clonotype: Because the library targeted alpha chains, this beta chain is an off-target read whose size means little. This rearrangement joins TRBV19 to TRBJ2-3; 10 bases line up with TRBD2. V shed 7 bases and J 3 bases; nucleotides not matched to a gene: 7. The CDR3 covers 15 residues. Germline lookup yields CDR1 LNHDA and CDR2 SQIVND (reference sequence). CDR3 loop: CASMAVLAGTDTQYF. In nucleotides, the CDR3 is TGTGCCAGTATGGCGGTACTAGCGGGAACAGATACGCAGTATTTT.

As to this clonotype: Being off target in a library aimed at alpha chains, this beta chain has a size of little meaning. Here the CDR3 reads CASSPTWDREAEAFF. The CDR3 nucleotides read TGTGCCAGCAGTCCCACTTGGGACAGGGAGGCTGAAGCTTTCTTT. V gene TRBV6-4 combines with J gene TRBJ1-1; TRBD1 matches at 9 bases. The CDR3 is made up of 15 amino acids. The J segment lost 6 bases and the V segment lost 5 bases, leaving 10 bases of the junction unmatched. Germline loops: CDR1 MRHNA, CDR2 SNTAGT.

On this clonotype itself: The library was prepared for alpha chains; this beta chain is a stray read, so its frequency means little. The rearrangement joins TRBV27 to TRBJ2-7, with 8 positions matching TRBD2. The J segment lost 7 bases and the V segment lost 6 bases, leaving 8 bases of the junction unmatched. Germline V gives CDR1 MNHEY, CDR2 SMNVEV (reference sequence). The CDR3 runs 13 residues. DNA for the CDR3: TGTGCCAGCAGCCGGGGGGGGGCAAGTGAGCAGTACTTC. The encoded protein is CASSRGGASEQYF.

Points on this clonotype: For a library built for alpha chains, this beta chain is a stray read; little rests on its size. This sequence joins TRBV4-1 and TRBJ2-3, with 11 positions matching TRBD2. Per the germline V gene, CDR1 is MGHRA and CDR2 is YSYEKL. The CDR3 is made up of 16 amino acids. V dropped 3 bases and J dropped 2; count of bases not matched to a gene: 4. The CDR3 nucleotides read TGCGCCAGCAGCCAGGAGACTAGCGGGAACACAGATACGCAGTATTTT. Its translation is CASSQETSGNTDTQYF.

Concerning this clonotype: The library was built for alpha chains, so this beta chain is an off-target read and its size means little. V and J are TRBV4-1 and TRBJ2-5; 9 bases line up with TRBD1. Germline CDR1 and CDR2: MGHRA and YSYEKL. The ends lost 4 bases at V and 2 bases at J; junction bases unmatched: 5. CDR3 length equals 15 residues. This CDR3 is CASSPRGTGQETQYF. DNA of the CDR3: TGCGCCAGCAGCCCACGAGGGACAGGGCAAGAGACCCAGTACTTC.

Worth noting for this clonotype: This beta chain turned up in a library designed for alpha chains; as an off-target read, its abundance says little. The chain combines TRBV27 with TRBJ1-5; D call uncertain. V gave up 1 base and J gave up 4 bases, with 5 bases separating them. This CDR3 comprises 13 residues. Germline CDR1 reads MNHEY; CDR2 reads SMNVEV (reference sequence). The CDR3 DNA follows: TGTGCCAGCAGTTTATTGCCAAATCAGCCCCAGCATTTT. Encoded protein: CASSLLPNQPQHF.

In regard to this clonotype: This beta chain came through as a stray read in a library set up for alpha chains, and its size says little. This chain links TRBV7-2 with TRBJ1-5; D remains ambiguous. The CDR3 contains 15 residues. Deletions cut 5 bases from V and 4 bases from J, with 15 bases between. The V gene's germline CDR1 is SGHTA and CDR2 FQGNSA. The CDR3 nucleotides are TGTGCCAGCAGCCCGACATGGTCGGTGAATCAGCCCCAGCATTTT. It codes for CASSPTWSVNQPQHF.

As to this clonotype: Since it is a stray read in a library aimed at alpha chains, this beta chain has a size that is not meaningful. This chain connects TRBV5-1 to TRBJ1-1; no definite D call. Trimming took off 0 bases at V and 1 base at J, with 7 bases between the two ends. The CDR3 totals 14 residues. Germline values: CDR1 SGHRS, CDR2 YFSETQ. CDR3 bases: TGCGCCAGCAGCTTGGGAGATTGGAACACTGAAGCTTTCTTT. Amino acid sequence: CASSLGDWNTEAFF.

Remarks on this clonotype: Being off target in a library aimed at alpha chains, this beta chain has a size of little meaning. V usage is TRBV5-6 and J usage is TRBJ2-7; D call uncertain. Germline CDR1 reads SGHDT; CDR2 reads YYEEEE. V was shortened by 5 bases and J by 9 bases, with 15 bases between the two germline ends. The CDR3 extends over 12 amino acids. In DNA, the CDR3 is TGTGCCAGCAGGCTCGGACCGTCCGGGCAGTACTTC. Translated: CASRLGPSGQYF.

With regard to this clonotype: This beta chain is a stray sequence in a library constructed for alpha chains; its clone size is not meaningful. This rearrangement joins TRBV12-3 or TRBV12-4 to TRBJ2-4; D gene ambiguous. This CDR3 contains 14 residues. Trimming stripped 1 base from V and 2 bases from J, with 6 bases between. CDR3 nucleotides: TGTGCCAGCAGTTTAGGGCATACCAAAAACATTCAGTACTTC. It translates to CASSLGHTKNIQYF.

Worth noting for this clonotype: This beta chain is off target for a library built for alpha chains, so its abundance means little. V and J are TRBV18 and TRBJ2-1; D call uncertain. The CDR3 runs 12 residues. Germline lookup yields CDR1 KGHSH and CDR2 LQKENI. V was clipped by 6 bases and J by 4 bases, with 7 bases between them. The CDR3, as DNA: TGTGCCAGCTCTCATCGGTACAATGAGCAGTTCTTC. Translation gives CASSHRYNEQFF.

Comments on this clonotype: This beta chain is off target for a library built for alpha chains, so its abundance means little. The V and J genes are TRBV20-1 and TRBJ1-2; perhaps TRBD1 as D (5 bases). With 2 bases removed from V and 3 bases from J, the gap between germline ends came to 16 bases. This CDR3 is built from 15 residues. The germline gives CDR1 DFQATT, CDR2 SNEGSKA (reference sequence). CDR3 coding DNA: TGCAGTGCTAGAAAGGTCCAGGGAGCTGACTATGGCTACACCTTC. Amino acids: CSARKVQGADYGYTF.

A remark on this clonotype: The library was built for alpha chains, so this beta chain is an off-target read and its size means little. The chain recombines TRBV20-1 with TRBJ1-1; D is possibly TRBD1 (6 bases). V lost 0 bases and J lost 5, with 13 bases in between. This CDR3 has 14 residues. CDR1 and CDR2 (germline): DFQATT, SNEGSKA (reference sequence). CDR3 in amino acids: CSAREGGKGTEAFF. Written as DNA, the CDR3 is TGCAGTGCTAGAGAGGGGGGCAAAGGGACTGAAGCTTTCTTT.

This clonotype was picked up a small number of times. Within a library made for alpha chains, this beta chain is off target, and its count is uninformative. V is TRBV5-1 and J is TRBJ2-7, with 7 bases matching TRBD1. The junction had 8 bases not matched to a gene; V was cut back by 5 bases and J by 3 bases. The CDR3 is 14 amino acids. Germline CDR1 SGHRS, CDR2 YFSETQ. The CDR3 spells CASREPDRSYEQYF. CDR3 DNA sequence: TGCGCCAGCAGGGAACCGGACAGGAGCTACGAGCAGTACTTC.

A word on this clonotype: This beta chain is a stray read from a library made for alpha chains; its abundance is not meaningful. The gene calls are TRBV7-9 and TRBJ2-3; TRBD2 matches at 9 bases. The trim removed 2 bases at V and 5 bases at J, leaving 2 bases unmatched. CDR3 size: 14 residues. Germline CDR1 SEHNR, CDR2 FQNEAQ (reference sequence). Here the CDR3 reads CASSLRLAVDTQYF. The CDR3 coding sequence is TGTGCCAGCAGCTTACGACTAGCGGTAGATACGCAGTATTTT. Full variable domain (rest looked up from reference TRBV7-9 and TRBJ2-3): DTGVSQNPRHKITKRGQNVTFRCDPISEHNRLYWYRQTLGQGPEFLTYFQNEAQLEKSRLLSDRFSAERPKGSFSTLEIQRTEQGDSAMYLCASSLRLAVDTQYFGPGTRLTVL.

As regards this clonotype: Little can be read into the size of this beta chain, an off-target read in a library designed for alpha chains. This rearrangement joins TRBV24-1 to TRBJ1-1; D gene ambiguous. CDR1 KGHDR and CDR2 SFDVKD come from the germline V gene. V dropped 4 bases and J dropped 2 bases, with 10 bases sitting between them. The CDR3 has 14 amino acids. The CDR3 coding sequence is TGTGCCACCAGTGAAACCGGACGAAACACTGAAGCTTTCTTT. As protein: CATSETGRNTEAFF.

As concerns this clonotype: The size of this beta chain means little, since it is a stray read in a library made for alpha chains. The chain uses TRBV6-5 and TRBJ1-1, with D perhaps TRBD1 (5 bases). This CDR3 has 15 residues. Germline V lookup: CDR1 MNHEY, CDR2 SVGAGI. The germline V and J ends were trimmed by 5 bases and 1 base, with 14 bases remaining between them. This CDR3 reads CASSRGGPANTEAFF. The CDR3 DNA reads as TGTGCCAGCAGTCGGGGGGGTCCTGCGAACACTGAAGCTTTCTTT.

Regarding this clonotype: For a library built for alpha chains, this beta chain is a stray read; little rests on its size. This chain joins TRBV30 and TRBJ1-1; tentatively, D is TRBD1 (5 bases). Germline V lookup: CDR1 GTSNPN, CDR2 SVGIG (reference sequence). The V and J ends lost 0 bases and 4 bases respectively, with 24 bases between them. The CDR3 runs 18 residues. CDR3 DNA: TGTGCCTGGAGTGTGAAGGGGTCCGCGCTAAACGGGGGCACTGAAGCTTTCTTT. This translates into CAWSVKGSALNGGTEAFF.

Concerning this clonotype itself: This beta chain is a stray read from a library made for alpha chains; its abundance is not meaningful. CDR3 nucleotide sequence: TGTGCCAGCAGCCGATGGGGACACACTGAAGCTTTCTTT. As protein: CASSRWGHTEAFF. The chain joins TRBV14 to TRBJ1-1; maybe TRBD1 (5 bases). Trimming pared 4 bases from V and 3 bases from J, leaving 9 bases between. Germline V gene lookup returns CDR1 SGHDN and CDR2 FVKESK. CDR3 length equals 13 residues.

In the case of this clonotype: This beta chain is an off-target read within a library intended for alpha chains, so its frequency means little. The chain combines TRBV5-4 with TRBJ1-1; D not resolved. V gave up 3 bases and J gave up 4 bases, with 7 bases separating them. This CDR3 has 12 residues. CDR1 and CDR2 (germline): SGHNT, YYREEE (reference sequence). CDR3 nucleotide sequence: TGTGCCAGCAGCTCCTTTACCACTGAAGCTTTCTTT. It is translated as CASSSFTTEAFF. Full variable domain (rest looked up from reference TRBV5-4 and TRBJ1-1): ETGVTQSPTHLIKTRGQQVTLRCSSQSGHNTVSWYQQALGQGPQFIFQYYREEENGRGNFPPRFSGLQFPNYSSELNVNALELDDSALYLCASSSFTTEAFFGQGTRLTVV.

Turning to this clonotype: Because the library targeted alpha chains, this beta chain is an off-target read whose size means little. This chain links TRBV29-1 with TRBJ1-5; D is perhaps TRBD1 (6 bases). This CDR3 comprises 14 residues. Looked up from germline, CDR1 is SQVTM and CDR2 is ANQGSEA. V shed 7 bases and J shed 2 bases, with 15 bases lying between them. CDR3 sequence reads: CSASTGLGNQPQHF. CDR3 nucleotide sequence: TGCAGCGCCTCGACAGGACTCGGCAATCAGCCCCAGCATTTT.

A remark on this clonotype: This beta chain came through as a stray read in a library set up for alpha chains, and its size says little. J is TRBJ2-3 and V is TRBV12-3 or TRBV12-4; 8 positions agree with TRBD1. CDR3 length: 14 amino acids. The V and J ends lost 3 bases and 3 bases, in that order; junction bases with no gene match: 2. CDR3 protein: CASSLWTGTDTQYF. The CDR3, as DNA: TGTGCCAGCAGTTTGTGGACAGGGACAGATACGCAGTATTTT.

This clonotype has just a few counts. This beta chain is a stray sequence in a library constructed for alpha chains; its clone size is not meaningful. The chain carries TRBV29-1 and TRBJ2-5; D might be TRBD2 (5 bases). The V gene's germline CDR1 is SQVTM and CDR2 ANQGSEA. The CDR3 consists of 13 residues. V was shortened by 6 bases and J by 5 bases, with 16 bases between the two germline ends. The CDR3 DNA is TGCAGCGTGGAGGACTGGTTAGGCGAGACCCAGTACTTC. Its protein is CSVEDWLGETQYF.

A remark on this clonotype: This beta chain appears as a stray read in a library generated for alpha chains; its size is not informative. The chain employs TRBV29-1 and TRBJ1-2; no clear D gene. CDR1 and CDR2 (germline): SQVTM, ANQGSEA. V dropped 4 bases and J dropped 2 bases, with 11 bases sitting between them. This CDR3 is 13 amino acids long. The chain's CDR3 is CSVGGYPNYGYTF. CDR3 nucleotides: TGCAGCGTTGGAGGGTACCCCAACTATGGCTACACCTTC.

As concerns this clonotype: A library prepared for alpha chains yielded this beta chain as an off-target read; its size is of little meaning. The genes are TRBV3-1 and TRBJ1-1; D not certain. This CDR3 is 12 amino acids long. CDR1 LGHDT and CDR2 YNNKEL come from the germline V gene (reference sequence). Trimming shortened V by 1 base and J by 3 bases, and 3 bases separated the two germline ends. The CDR3 nucleotides read TGTGCCAGCAGCCAAGTCCACACTGAAGCTTTCTTT. Residues: CASSQVHTEAFF.

Concerning this clonotype itself: The library was designed around alpha chains, so this beta chain is a stray read whose abundance carries little weight. CDR3 amino acids: CASSLGKDTQYF. The CDR3 DNA follows: TGTGCCAGCAGCTTGGGTAAAGATACGCAGTATTTT. The chain is built from TRBV5-6 and TRBJ2-3, with D unclear. Trimming left V 0 bases short and J 5 bases short, with 4 bases between. CDR1 is SGHDT and CDR2 is YYEEEE in the germline V gene. The CDR3 covers 12 residues.

Remarks on this clonotype: As an off-target read in a library built for alpha chains, this beta chain has a frequency of little significance. The rearrangement links TRBV30 to TRBJ2-7; no clear D gene. This CDR3 is 12 amino acids long. Trimming shortened V by 1 base and J by 3 bases, and 7 bases separated the two germline ends. Germline V gene data show CDR1 as GTSNPN and CDR2 as SVGIG (reference sequence). Here the CDR3 DNA reads TGTGCCTGGAGTGGAAGGTTCTACGAGCAGTACTTC. This translates into CAWSGRFYEQYF.

Notes on this clonotype: This beta chain lies outside the target of a library built for alpha chains; its clone size means little. The rearrangement uses TRBV4-1 and TRBJ1-1, with no clear D. V lost 1 base and J 8 bases, leaving 17 bases between the germline ends. This CDR3 spans 15 amino acids. Germline V lookup: CDR1 MGHRA, CDR2 YSYEKL. CDR3 residues: CASSQVKDLDREAFF. CDR3 DNA sequence: TGCGCCAGCAGCCAAGTGAAGGATCTAGACCGAGAAGCTTTCTTT.

About this clonotype itself: This beta chain lies outside the target of a library built for alpha chains; its clone size means little. This rearrangement joins TRBV18 to TRBJ2-7; D is ambiguous. CDR3 size: 13 residues. Per the germline V gene, CDR1 is KGHSH and CDR2 is LQKENI. Trimming shortened V by 3 bases and J by 4 bases, and 10 bases separated the two germline ends. DNA for the CDR3: TGTGCCAGCTCACCGGGTGTGAATTACGAGCAGTACTTC. Translation gives CASSPGVNYEQYF.